This TCR beta chain was recorded in a study of patients and donors after allogeneic stem cell transplantation. CDR3 size: 18 residues. Germline CDR1 and CDR2: SGHAT and FQDESV (reference sequence). V was trimmed by 2 bases and J by 0 bases, leaving 14 bases between them. TCRdb used MiXCR to reprocess the RT-PCR reads, holding one entry per CDR3 protein. The sample gives roughly 880,000 distinct CDR3 sequences, roughly 18% of which show up once; 5% to 6.5% is in the top ten. This receptor was obtained from a human donor who was either an allogeneic HSCT recipient or a stem cell or donor lymphocyte infusion donor (not recorded which). It is not recorded whose cells these are; they may come from a transplant donor. Material for sequencing was blood, either unsorted or a sorted T cell fraction (not recorded which). The V call is TRBV11-1, the J call TRBJ2-6; no clear D gene. This chain's CDR3 is CASSLLSAIGSGANVLTF. CDR3 coding DNA: TGTGCCAGCAGCTTACTCTCGGCCATAGGCTCTGGGGCCAACGTCCTGACTTTC.